What follows is one T cell receptor (beta chain) and its context. The data were obtained in a study of blood T cells in healthy people across ages. The CDR3 contains 15 residues. The germline gives CDR1 MNHNS, CDR2 SASEGT. Trimming shortened V by 5 bases and J by 0 bases, and 13 bases separated the two germline ends. For the second PCR, which ran for about 7 to 12 cycles, a sample-barcoded 5' primer and a J-beta primer mix were used. TCRdb redid the calling of the 5' RACE reads with MiXCR, one entry per CDR3 protein. Here the sample spans around 1,800,000 distinct CDR3 sequences, roughly 43% being singletons.

This sequence originates from a human donor in good health. The sequenced material came from blood. J is TRBJ1-1 and V is TRBV6-1; D unresolved. The CDR3 loop reads CASSRSRQVNTEAFF. Here the CDR3 DNA reads TGTGCCAGCAGTCGTTCCAGGCAGGTGAACACTGAAGCTTTCTTT.